This is a list of T cell receptor beta chains from one sample in a study of graft-versus-host responses after intestinal transplantation. These receptors lack a known antigen. Data came from immunoSEQ multiplex PCR; TCRdb stores just in-frame clones and leaves some out. The table lists some 110,000 clones, more than 85% of them singletons, with more than 0.9% in the top ten. The material was unstimulated CD8+ T cells sorted from spleen or lymph node cells, obtained before transplant. The receptors shown here come from a human donor who was the organ donor for an intestinal transplant. Both conserved end residues are trimmed from each CDR3. A D gene is named only where the DNA matches it firmly.

j_call v_call d_call cdr3_aa
- TRBV11-2 - ASSFPTALNPYEQY
TRBJ2-3 TRBV2 - ASSEPGGDTQY
TRBJ1-4 TRBV27 - ASGLGEKLF
TRBJ2-7 TRBV2 - ASSEVVVDSRYEQY
TRBJ2-3 TRBV7-2 - ASSMGTQPGTDTQY
TRBJ1-4 TRBV5-1 - ASSLSTGGGEKLF
TRBJ1-4 TRBV28 TRBD1 ASRHIQGDRDNEKLF
TRBJ1-1 TRBV5-1 - ASSLRDSNTEAF
TRBJ1-2 TRBV4-1 - ASSQHPRPTYGYT
TRBJ2-5 TRBV23-1 - ASSRTTGSQETQY
TRBJ2-3 TRBV7-2 - ASSWTSGRTDTQY
TRBJ2-1 TRBV7-7 TRBD2 ASSPGTSGILGEQF
TRBJ1-2 TRBV19 - ASTPWDNSDGYT
TRBJ2-7 TRBV27 - ASRDRGAYEQY
TRBJ1-1 TRBV18 TRBD1 ASSPYGQGMNTEAF
TRBJ2-2 TRBV6-1 TRBD1 ASRYRGNTGELF
TRBJ2-1 TRBV6-5 - ASSYDQGSSYNEQF
TRBJ1-1 TRBV9 - ASNPTGGPNTEAF
TRBJ2-7 TRBV27 TRBD1 ASSINRGWEQY
TRBJ1-4 TRBV28 TRBD1 AGGTAGEKLF
TRBJ1-3 TRBV9 - ASSPGQVSGNTIY
TRBJ2-1 TRBV30 - GLQGHGEQF
TRBJ2-3 TRBV4-2 - ASSQPAPVFSAHSTDTQY
TRBJ1-2 TRBV7-8 - ASSLGRGGGGYT
TRBJ2-7 TRBV6-5 TRBD1 ASSPGTGNYEQY
TRBJ1-2 TRBV4-1 - ASTQVVGEGAYGYT
TRBJ2-7 TRBV4-1 TRBD2 ASSNPKDGREVREQY
TRBJ2-5 TRBV5-1 TRBD2 ASSLRAGGGETQY
TRBJ2-2 TRBV7-9 TRBD1 ASSSPGQGLNTGELF
TRBJ2-3 TRBV7-2 - ASSLAQGSTDTQY
TRBJ1-1 TRBV10-3 - AISEIGGTEAF
TRBJ2-3 TRBV6-1 - ASSEVVRNTQY
TRBJ2-7 TRBV4-1 TRBD1 ASSLSTGGAYEQY
TRBJ2-7 TRBV7-2 - ASSLDRFLTYEQY
TRBJ2-2 TRBV29-1 - SVQAANTGELF
TRBJ1-1 TRBV11-2 - ASIQQGGHTEAF
TRBJ2-7 TRBV5-6 TRBD2 ASSPGTSVFEQY
TRBJ1-1 TRBV5-5 - ASRPDEGLGAEAF
TRBJ2-2 TRBV4-1 TRBD2 ASSLLAGDTGELF
TRBJ2-5 TRBV5-1 - ASSHGPVLAQY
TRBJ1-1 TRBV27 - ASTSRGTNTEAF